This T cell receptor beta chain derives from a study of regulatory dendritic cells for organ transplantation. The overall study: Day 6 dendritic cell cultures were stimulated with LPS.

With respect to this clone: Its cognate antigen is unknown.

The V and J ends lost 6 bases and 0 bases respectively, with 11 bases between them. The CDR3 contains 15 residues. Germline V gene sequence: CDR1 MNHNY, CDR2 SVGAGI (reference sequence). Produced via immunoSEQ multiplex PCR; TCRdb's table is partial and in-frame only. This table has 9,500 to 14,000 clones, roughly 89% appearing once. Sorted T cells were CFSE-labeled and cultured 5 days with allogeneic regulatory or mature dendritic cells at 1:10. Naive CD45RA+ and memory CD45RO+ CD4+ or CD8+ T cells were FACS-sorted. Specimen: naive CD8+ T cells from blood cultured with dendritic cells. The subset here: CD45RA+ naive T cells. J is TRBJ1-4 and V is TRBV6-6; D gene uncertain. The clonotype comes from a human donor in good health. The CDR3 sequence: CASRQRIATNEKLFF. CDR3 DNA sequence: TGTGCCAGCAGACAGAGAATAGCAACTAATGAAAAACTGTTTTTT.